Described below is a single T cell receptor (beta chain) sequence and its context. The data are from a study of blood T cell repertoires in COVID-19. Across the whole study: The United States, Italy and Spain were the sources of the acute and convalescent COVID-19 samples.

The CDR3 has 13 amino acids. V dropped 8 bases and J dropped 0 bases, with 8 bases sitting between them. The germline gives CDR1 SNHLY, CDR2 FYNNEI. Profiling relied on immunoSEQ multiplex PCR, and the TCRdb table lists in-frame clones only, not all of them. The table records a few hundred thousand clones, roughly 83% of them present only once. Sample: PBMCs or T cells enriched from blood (not recorded which). The origin of this receptor is a woman aged 40 to 50 with acute COVID-19. The rearrangement uses TRBV2 and TRBJ2-1; D possibly corresponds to TRBD2 (6 bases). This CDR3 reads CASGTPSYNEQFF. CDR3 nucleotide sequence: TGTGCCAGCGGGACTCCCTCCTACAATGAGCAGTTCTTC.